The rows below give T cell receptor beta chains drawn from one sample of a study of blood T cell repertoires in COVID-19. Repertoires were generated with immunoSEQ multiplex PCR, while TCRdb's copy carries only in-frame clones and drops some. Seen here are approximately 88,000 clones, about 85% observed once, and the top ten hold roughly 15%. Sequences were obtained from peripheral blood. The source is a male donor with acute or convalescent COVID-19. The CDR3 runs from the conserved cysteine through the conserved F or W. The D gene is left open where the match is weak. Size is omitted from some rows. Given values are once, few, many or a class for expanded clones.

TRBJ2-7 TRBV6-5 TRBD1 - CASSSLSRDSTYEQYF TGTGCCAGCAGTTCCTTGAGCCGGGACAGTACCTACGAGCAGTACTTC
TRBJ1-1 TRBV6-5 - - CASSLSRSRGWAEAFF TGTGCCAGCAGTTTGTCGAGGAGCAGGGGATGGGCTGAAGCTTTCTTT
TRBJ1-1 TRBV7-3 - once CASRRQENTEAFF TGTGCCAGCAGGCGACAGGAGAACACTGAAGCTTTCTTT
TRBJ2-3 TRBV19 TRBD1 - CASSHMTGASTDTQYF TGTGCCAGTAGCCACATGACAGGGGCCAGCACAGATACGCAGTATTTT
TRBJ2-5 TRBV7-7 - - CASSLAAPQGRGETQYF TGTGCTAGCAGCTTAGCGGCGCCTCAGGGGAGGGGAGAGACCCAGTACTTC
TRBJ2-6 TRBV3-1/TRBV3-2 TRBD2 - CASSRGLAGGFGANVLTF TGTGCCAGCAGCCGTGGACTAGCGGGGGGGTTTGGGGCCAACGTCCTGACTTTC
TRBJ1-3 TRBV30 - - CAQSGDNSGNTIYF TGTGCCCAGAGTGGTGACAACTCTGGAAACACCATATATTTT
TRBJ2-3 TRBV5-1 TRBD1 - CASSITTGVTDTQYF TGCGCCAGCAGCATAACCACAGGGGTCACAGATACGCAGTATTTT
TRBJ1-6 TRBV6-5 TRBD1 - CASSLRDRDNSPLHF TGTGCCAGCAGCCTCCGGGACAGGGATAATTCACCCCTCCACTTT
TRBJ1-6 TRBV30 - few CAWRTWSEGSPLHF TGTGCCTGGCGTACTTGGTCAGAGGGTTCACCCCTCCACTTT
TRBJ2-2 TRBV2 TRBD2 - CASRRLAGGTGELFF TGTGCCAGCAGGCGACTAGCGGGGGGCACCGGGGAGCTGTTTTTT
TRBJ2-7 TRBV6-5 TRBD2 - CASSRGSGGNYEQYF TGTGCCAGCAGTCGGGGTAGCGGGGGGAACTACGAGCAGTACTTC
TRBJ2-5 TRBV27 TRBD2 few CASSPGTSGYPETQYF TGTGCCAGCAGTCCAGGGACTAGCGGGTATCCAGAGACCCAGTACTTC
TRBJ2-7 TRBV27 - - CASSLGGSDEQYF TGTGCCAGCAGTTTAGGGGGGAGCGACGAGCAGTACTTC
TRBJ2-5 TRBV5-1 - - CASSPTTPGQETQYF TGCGCCAGCAGCCCCACCACTCCGGGACAAGAGACCCAGTACTTC
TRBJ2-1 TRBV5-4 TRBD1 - CASSPLGGQVHNEQFF TGTGCCAGCAGCCCCCTTGGAGGACAGGTTCACAATGAGCAGTTCTTC
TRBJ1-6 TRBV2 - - CASSDRGYNSPLHF TGTGCCAGCAGTGACAGGGGATATAATTCACCCCTCCACTTT
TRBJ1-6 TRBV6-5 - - CASSYSQAGLTPLHF TGTGCCAGCAGTTACTCGCAGGCGGGTCTGACACCCCTCCACTTT
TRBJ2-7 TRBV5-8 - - CASSLDQGGEQYF TGTGCCAGCAGCTTGGACCAGGGCGGCGAGCAGTACTTC
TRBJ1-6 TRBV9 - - CASSAHSGGEGSPLHF TGTGCCAGCAGCGCCCATTCGGGGGGAGAGGGGTCACCCCTCCACTTT
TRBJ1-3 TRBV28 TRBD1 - CASSPGTGLSSGNTIYF TGTGCCAGCAGTCCTGGGACAGGTTTGAGCTCTGGAAACACCATATATTTT
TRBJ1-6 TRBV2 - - CASSEARRGRNSPLHF TGTGCCAGCAGTGAAGCGCGAAGGGGCCGTAATTCACCCCTCCACTTT
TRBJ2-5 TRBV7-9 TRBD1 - CASSLGGTGPLRETQYF TGTGCCAGCAGCTTGGGGGGGACAGGGCCCCTCAGGGAGACCCAGTACTTC
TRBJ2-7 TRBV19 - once CASSIGRGYEQYF TGTGCCAGTAGTATAGGGCGCGGCTACGAGCAGTACTTC
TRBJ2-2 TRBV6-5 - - CAHTRGLSGELFF TGTGCCCACACGCGGGGGCTAAGCGGGGAGCTGTTTTTT
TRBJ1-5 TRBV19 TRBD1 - CASTRTGGGGSNQPQHF TGTGCCAGTACCAGAACAGGGGGGGGTGGAAGCAATCAGCCCCAGCATTTT
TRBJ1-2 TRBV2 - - CASSRTAGPYGYTF TGTGCCAGCAGCCGAACGGCTGGGCCATATGGCTACACCTTC